A selection of T cell receptor beta chains follows, all from one sample in a study of T-cell reconstitution after alpha-beta-depleted transplantation in children. TCRdb re-called the PCR reads with MiXCR, one entry per CDR3 protein. The sample records roughly 500,000 distinct CDR3 sequences, approximately 29% being singletons. Sequenced here: PBMCs from the stem cell graft donor, sampled from the stem cell graft. All receptors come from a human donor who donated a stem cell graft to a child with aplastic anemia. Both conserved end residues are part of each CDR3. Fields, in order: V gene, D gene, J gene, clone size, CDR3 DNA, CDR3 protein. The D gene is left open where the match is weak. A clone size is listed for some rows: how often the clone was seen (once, few, many), or a class if it is expanded.

>TRBV7-6|-|TRBJ2-1|-
TGTGCCAGCAGCTTAGATTATAAGGGGAATGAGCAGTTCTTC
CASSLDYKGNEQFF
>TRBV12-3/TRBV12-4|-|TRBJ1-2|-
TGTGCCAGCAGTTTAGCCCCACGGACGGGCTACACCTTC
CASSLAPRTGYTF
>TRBV6-5|-|TRBJ2-7|-
TGTGCCAGCAGTTACTCTAACGGGGCCGCCTACGAGCAGTACTTC
CASSYSNGAAYEQYF
>TRBV30|-|TRBJ2-1|-
TGTGCCTGGAGTGGGGAGGTGGGCAATGAGCAGTTCTTC
CAWSGEVGNEQFF
>TRBV29-1|TRBD1|TRBJ2-7|few
TGCAGCGTTGAAAAGACAGGGGACAGCGAGCAGTACTTC
CSVEKTGDSEQYF
>TRBV7-2|TRBD2|TRBJ2-1|-
TGTGCCAGCAGCTTAGCGGGCGCGGGAGAAGGGTACAATGAGCAGTTCTTC
CASSLAGAGEGYNEQFF
>TRBV5-1|-|TRBJ1-6|-
TGCGCCAGCAGCCTAAATGGGGAAAGGTCACCCCTCCACTTT
CASSLNGERSPLHF
>TRBV12-3/TRBV12-4|TRBD1|TRBJ2-4|-
TGTGCCAGCAGTTACGGACAGGGGATGATAGCCAAAAACATTCAGTACTTC
CASSYGQGMIAKNIQYF
>TRBV27|TRBD1|TRBJ2-3|-
TGTGCCAGCAGACCGGGACAGGGGGCCTACACAGATACGCAGTATTTT
CASRPGQGAYTDTQYF
>TRBV29-1|TRBD2|TRBJ2-2|once
TGCAGCGTTGATGCAGCGGGAGAACTCAGGGGGGAGCTGTTTTTT
CSVDAAGELRGELFF
>TRBV11-1|TRBD2|TRBJ2-5|-
TGTGCCAGCAGCGGCCGGACTAGCGGGAGGGCCGAAGAGACCCAGTACTTC
CASSGRTSGRAEETQYF
>TRBV14|-|TRBJ2-7|-
TGTGCCAGCAGCCAAGTTTACGGAACTAGCCGTTATGAATTCTACGAGCAGTACTTC
CASSQVYGTSRYEFYEQYF
>TRBV29-1|-|TRBJ2-6|few
TGCAGCGCTGGGGAGGAACATTTCTCTGGGGCCAACGGCCTGACTTTC
CSAGEEHFSGANGLTF
>TRBV20-1|TRBD2|TRBJ2-7|-
TGCAGTGCTTTAGCGGGAGGGGGGTACGAGCAGTACTTC
CSALAGGGYEQYF
>TRBV11-2|-|TRBJ2-7|once
TGTGCCAGCAGCTTACCGGGACTGGGAATGCAGCAGTACTTC
CASSLPGLGMQQYF
>TRBV6-2/TRBV6-3|TRBD2|TRBJ2-6|-
TGTGCCAGCAGCCTAGCGGGGGGTCTCTGGGCCAACGTCCTGACTTTC
CASSLAGGLWANVLTF
>TRBV20-1|-|TRBJ1-4|-
TGCAGTGCTAGAGATACCCGGGGGAGTAATGAAAAACTGTTTTTT
CSARDTRGSNEKLFF
>TRBV7-9|-|TRBJ2-3|few
TGTGCCAGCAGTTCACCGGGGCCGCACACAGATACGCAGTATTTT
CASSSPGPHTDTQYF
>TRBV5-1|-|TRBJ1-5|-
TGCGCCAGCAGCCCGGAGGGGTACCAGCCCCAGCATTTT
CASSPEGYQPQHF
>TRBV7-2|TRBD2|TRBJ2-7|few
TGTGCCAGCAGCTCCCCCGGGAGCGGGGACGAGCAGTACTTC
CASSSPGSGDEQYF
>TRBV29-1|-|TRBJ2-1|-
TGCAGCGTTGACTGGCGAGGCTCCTACAATGAGCAGTTCTTC
CSVDWRGSYNEQFF
>TRBV4-3|-|TRBJ2-1|-
TGCGCCAGCAGCCAAGATCGGGGGACACAATTGGACAATGAGCAGTTCTTC
CASSQDRGTQLDNEQFF
>TRBV5-1|-|TRBJ2-7|-
TGCGCCAGCAGCTTGGACCTCCCCCACGAGCAGTACTTC
CASSLDLPHEQYF
>TRBV28|-|TRBJ2-1|few
TGTGCCAGCAGTTTTTCGGGGGCGAGTCCGCAGTTCTTC
CASSFSGASPQFF
>TRBV12-3/TRBV12-4|TRBD1|TRBJ2-3|few
TGTGCCAGCAGTCTTCTGAGGACAGGGGCTGCCGCAGATACGCAGTATTTT
CASSLLRTGAAADTQYF
>TRBV12-3/TRBV12-4|TRBD2|TRBJ2-1|-
TGTGCCAGCAGTTTAAGCGGGAGTAATGAGCAGTTCTTC
CASSLSGSNEQFF
>TRBV12-3/TRBV12-4|-|TRBJ1-2|-
TGTGCCAGCAGTCTGCTCCAGGAAAACTATGGCTACACCTTC
CASSLLQENYGYTF
>TRBV4-3|TRBD2|TRBJ2-1|once
TGCGCCGGCAGCCAAGATCACGGGGGGGCCTACAATGAGCGGTTCTTC
CAGSQDHGGAYNERFF
>TRBV7-8|TRBD1|TRBJ2-7|-
TGTGCCAGCAGAGACCCCGGGACAGGAGATTACGAGCAGTACTTC
CASRDPGTGDYEQYF
>TRBV10-2|TRBD2|TRBJ2-3|few
TGCGCCAGCAGTGAAGGACTAGCGGGAGTGACAGATACGCAGTATTTT
CASSEGLAGVTDTQYF
>TRBV6-5|-|TRBJ2-1|-
TGTGCCAGCAGCTACCTACTTGCCGCCCGGGAATACAATGAGCAGTTCTTC
CASSYLLAAREYNEQFF
>TRBV4-3|TRBD1|TRBJ1-2|few
TGCGCCAGCAGCCAAGTGGGAGGACAGGGAGACTATGGCTACACCTTC
CASSQVGGQGDYGYTF
>TRBV12-5|TRBD1|TRBJ2-1|-
TGTGCTAGTGGTTCAGGACAGGGGCCCCAGTTCTTC
CASGSGQGPQFF
>TRBV9|-|TRBJ2-2|few
TGTGCCAGCAGCGTAGTCGGTGAAACCGGGGAGCTGTTTTTT
CASSVVGETGELFF
>TRBV5-6|-|TRBJ1-2|few
TGTGCCAGCAGCTCCGCGGGCGGACTCTATGGCTACACCTTC
CASSSAGGLYGYTF